This T cell receptor beta chain originates from a study of T cells in Graves' hyperthyroidism and ophthalmopathy (dated by TCRdb to about 2019). Some background on the complete study: Peripheral blood was collected at initial diagnosis, before any treatment. After blood sampling, hyperthyroidism patients were treated with methimazole at a starting dose of 30 mg daily, and ophthalmopathy patients were treated with high-dose intravenous methylprednisolone. The study also compared thyroid tissue and blood T-cell repertoires from about six Graves' hyperthyroidism patients. The paper describes TCR Vbeta CDR3 sequencing of 120 to 150 peripheral blood samples, made up of roughly 40 ophthalmopathy patients, approximately 76 hyperthyroidism patients and roughly 17 progressor patients. Whether ophthalmopathy could be predicted prospectively was tested in an independent validation cohort made up of 18 to 20 hyperthyroidism patients plus 17 patients who later progressed to ophthalmopathy. For training and testing, the 100 or so patients in the discovery cohort were randomly divided in a 7:3 ratio. To identify distinguishing TCR V-J signatures, a discovery cohort of around 100 patients was used, comprising 40 to 45 with Graves' ophthalmopathy and about 59 with stable Graves' hyperthyroidism.

With respect to this clonotype: The antigen it binds to is not known. Qualities for individual bases were not recorded, and no much larger clone is one base off.

Stable Graves' hyperthyroidism was defined as the absence of progression to ophthalmopathy over 18 months of follow-up. Hyperthyroidism patients were aged 18 to 65 years and newly diagnosed, with disease duration of less than 2 months. Patients with uncontrolled infections, other autoimmune diseases, pregnancy or lactation were excluded. Diagnoses were based on clinical symptoms, serum thyroxine and TRAb, thyroid ultrasound and orbital computed tomography. PBMCs were separated from 10 ml of fresh peripheral blood using Ficoll-Paque density gradient centrifugation. Total RNA was extracted using Trizol reagent, and RNA quality was assessed on an Agilent 2100 Bioanalyzer. What the authors observed across the whole study: In validation, the model predicted progression to ophthalmopathy with approximately 71% sensitivity and 72% to 75% specificity, a median of approximately 6.5 months before onset. A model built on a 13 V-J signature distinguished ophthalmopathy from stable hyperthyroidism, reaching roughly 88% sensitivity and around 81% specificity in cross-validation and 80%/75% in testing. Sample size was not statistically predetermined, and investigators were not blinded to group allocation. Most expanded thyroid clonotypes (frequency above 0.001) were also detected in blood, a finding suggesting that blood repertoires may reflect thyroid immune responses.

Taken from the germline V gene, the CDR1 and CDR2 loops are SGHTA and FQGNSA. Trimming removed 5 bases from V and 7 bases from J, leaving 9 bases between the germline ends. Reading from cysteine to phenylalanine, the CDR3 counts 13 amino acids. Kept here is only the CDR3 DNA, which spans 39 bases and is read in frame from base 1. The TCR beta CDR3 regions were amplified from the RNA transcripts. A first-round RT-PCR of the TCR CDR3 used the HTBI primer set with the Qiagen OneStep RT-PCR kit. The libraries were constructed in a second round of multiplex PCR and then size-selected and purified. Paired-end sequencing of the libraries was performed with 100 bp reads on an Illumina HiSeq2000. As for how the authors treated the data: SOAPnuke was used to process the raw data, removing reads that contained adapters or uncalled bases, had a mean Phred below 15, or lacked an exact match to the constant primer or identifier. COPE v1.2.5 was used to merge high-quality paired reads, and clonotypes were defined as unique nucleotide sequences. MiTCR v1.1 was used to align clonotypes to the IMGT TRBV, TRBD and TRBJ reference segments. The analysis included only V-J combinations with a frequency above 0.0001, which together covered around 99% of the repertoires. The TCS score was defined as F50 (clonal expansion) divided by E x V (chaos), with BLOSUM62-based TCRdist calculated between CDR3 peptides within each V-J. Welch's t-statistics and random forest reduced just over 500 V-J features to about 13, which were used in a naive Bayes classifier (R e1071). The similarity between thyroid and blood repertoires was quantified using the Morisita-Horn index. The public reads were run again by TCRdb, first through fastp at Q25 and then through MiXCR, and only productive beta chains were kept. Entries that share a CDR3 protein sequence are merged under the most common genes and DNA. TCRdb's processing, not the authors', yielded these V and J calls. A total of roughly 710,000 distinct CDR3 sequences appear in this sample, approximately 40% of them only once. The top ten clones comprise more than 25% of the sample.

The sequence was obtained from a woman in her thirties or forties with Graves' hyperthyroidism. Recombination joined TRBV7-2 with TRBJ1-6; TRBD1 is a possible D gene, resting on 6 matching bases. Material for sequencing was blood. The bases read TGTGCCAGCAGCAAAGACAGGAATTCACCCCTCCACTTT. This encodes CASSKDRNSPLHF.